Shown below are 21 T cell receptor beta chains from a single sample sequenced in a study of response to subunit inactivated influenza vaccine. TCRdb independently ran MiXCR on the RT-PCR reads; one entry per CDR3 protein. This table has 800,000 to 1,000,000 distinct CDR3 sequences, 21% appearing once. Sequenced material: PBMCs from blood, taken around 5 days after vaccination. The receptors originated from a man in his fifties or sixties who received an inactivated influenza vaccine.

This sequence joins TRBV5-4 and TRBJ2-6; D may correspond to TRBD1 or TRBD2 (5 bases each). Germline V gene data show CDR1 as SGHNT and CDR2 as YYREEE (reference sequence). With 3 bases removed from V and 0 bases from J, the gap between germline ends came to 16 bases. The CDR3 runs to 18 residues. The CDR3, as DNA: TGTGCCAGCAGCTCCTGGACCTCCGGGGCCTCTGGGGCCAACGTCCTGACTTTC. Protein sequence: CASSSWTSGASGANVLTF.

This clonotype showed up just a few times. The V call is TRBV18, the J call TRBJ1-5; 7 nucleotides agree with TRBD1. This CDR3 contains 16 residues. The germline V gene encodes CDR1 KGHSH and CDR2 LQKENI. With 4 bases clipped from V and 0 bases from J, the junction kept 6 bases outside the gene matches. CDR3 DNA: TGTGCCAGCTCACGTCAGGGGGGAGTTAGCAATCAGCCCCAGCATTTT. Its protein product is CASSRQGGVSNQPQHF.

This rearrangement joins TRBV20-1 to TRBJ1-2; a weak D match, TRBD1 (6 bases). The V and J ends lost 5 bases and 0 bases respectively, with 10 bases between them. This CDR3 spans 13 amino acids. Germline V gene sequence: CDR1 DFQATT, CDR2 SNEGSKA (reference sequence). Written as DNA, the CDR3 is TGCAGTGCTTCGGACAGCCCTAACTATGGCTACACCTTC. Translated, it gives CSASDSPNYGYTF.

The table lists this clonotype with a few counts. This sequence joins TRBV12-3 or TRBV12-4 and TRBJ1-5, with 7 bases matching TRBD1. The V and J ends lost 8 bases and 6 bases, in that order; junction bases with no gene match: 13. This CDR3 region has 15 residues. CDR3 sequence: CASSGAAGGRQPQHF. The CDR3 nucleotides are TGTGCCAGCTCAGGGGCCGCAGGGGGACGTCAGCCCCAGCATTTT.

This clonotype was counted ten times or more. The V gene is TRBV20-1, the J gene TRBJ1-5; D unresolved. CDR1 and CDR2 (germline): DFQATT, SNEGSKA (reference sequence). Trimming cost V 1 base and J 3 bases, with 4 bases left between them. The CDR3 totals 12 residues. The CDR3: CSARAANQPQHF. As DNA, the CDR3 is TGCAGTGCTAGAGCTGCCAATCAGCCCCAGCATTTT.

This clonotype was counted many times. V gene TRBV6-1 combines with J gene TRBJ2-1, with 11 nucleotides matching TRBD2. This CDR3 has 17 amino acids. Germline V lookup: CDR1 MNHNS, CDR2 SASEGT. J was trimmed by 8 bases and V by 6 bases; bases with no gene match: 15. Here the CDR3 DNA reads TGTGCCAGCAGCCAATATCGACTAGCGGGAAGGGTCGATGAGCAGTTCTTC. Its protein is CASSQYRLAGRVDEQFF.

The chain has TRBV20-1 and TRBJ1-1; D is unclear. Germline loops: CDR1 DFQATT, CDR2 SNEGSKA (reference sequence). This CDR3 comprises 16 residues. Trimming cost V 6 bases and J 1 base, with 21 bases left between them. CDR3 sequence reads: CSAEAPEYGSNTEAFF. In nucleotides, the CDR3 is TGCAGTGCGGAGGCCCCCGAGTATGGTTCGAACACTGAAGCTTTCTTT.

This clonotype occurred a few times. CDR3 in amino acids: CSGGQSVYNEQFF. In nucleotides, the CDR3 is TGCAGCGGTGGACAGTCGGTTTACAATGAGCAGTTCTTC. The chain recombines TRBV20-1 with TRBJ2-1; possibly TRBD1 for D (6 bases). The CDR3 spans 13 residues. Germline assignment: CDR1 DFQATT and CDR2 SNEGSKA (reference sequence).

The chain joins TRBV30 to TRBJ2-6; no reliable D call. Germline CDR1 reads GTSNPN; CDR2 reads SVGIG (reference sequence). Trimming took off 3 bases at V and 0 bases at J, with 3 bases between the two ends. The CDR3 extends over 13 amino acids. DNA of the CDR3: TGTGCCTGGAGCCACTCTGGGGCCAACGTCCTGACTTTC. Amino acids: CAWSHSGANVLTF.

This clonotype came up many times. This CDR3 reads CASSQGTDFYEQYF. The CDR3 nucleotides read TGCGCCAGCAGCCAAGGGACCGATTTCTACGAGCAGTACTTC. The rearrangement joins TRBV4-3 to TRBJ2-7; D is uncertain. In germline, CDR1 is LGHNA, CDR2 YSLEER. The CDR3 runs 14 residues. Deletions cut 1 base from V and 3 bases from J, with 10 bases between.

The genes are TRBV20-1 and TRBJ1-6; D gene unclear. In germline, CDR1 is DFQATT, CDR2 SNEGSKA (reference sequence). The V and J ends lost 3 bases and 10 bases respectively, with 19 bases between them. CDR3 length: 15 amino acids. CDR3 protein: CSASGQSRGWSPLHF. The CDR3 DNA sequence: TGCAGTGCTAGTGGTCAGTCCCGAGGTTGGTCACCCCTCCACTTT.

This clonotype was recorded many times. The junction differs from germline at one of its ends, possibly a read error. The rearrangement links TRBV11-2 to TRBJ2-7; TRBD1 agrees at 8 bases. The CDR3 length is 11 residues. Germline-derived CDR1 and CDR2 are SGHAT and FQNNGV. CDR3 protein: CASSFRQGRHF. The CDR3 DNA follows: TGTGCCAGCAGCTTCCGACAGGGGCGCCACTTC.

The genes are TRBV5-6 and TRBJ2-7; D is unclear. CDR1 is SGHDT and CDR2 is YYEEEE in the germline V gene. CDR3 length: 13 residues. V gave up 4 bases and J gave up 5 bases, with 13 bases separating them. The CDR3 bases are TGTGCCAGCAGCCCCCGGCTACTCCACGAGCAGTACTTC. Translating it yields CASSPRLLHEQYF.

This clonotype was recorded a few times. The chain links TRBV30 to TRBJ1-1; D not resolved. V was pared by 0 bases and J by 1 base, with 6 bases between. Per the germline V gene, CDR1 is GTSNPN and CDR2 is SVGIG (reference sequence). The CDR3 totals 13 residues. The CDR3: CAWSVVANTEAFF. CDR3 coding DNA: TGTGCCTGGAGTGTTGTCGCGAACACTGAAGCTTTCTTT.

V gene TRBV12-3 or TRBV12-4 combines with J gene TRBJ2-1, with 12 bases lining up with TRBD2. V lost 5 bases to trimming and J lost 9 bases; unmatched junction nucleotides: 8. The CDR3 totals 15 residues. CDR3: CASSKTSGSHSEQFF. The CDR3 DNA is TGTGCCAGCAGTAAGACTAGCGGGAGTCATAGTGAGCAGTTCTTC.

This chain connects TRBV6-5 to TRBJ1-6; D not certain. V lost 0 bases and J 2 bases, leaving 11 bases between the germline ends. The CDR3 is 17 residues long. Germline V gene data show CDR1 as MNHEY and CDR2 as SVGAGI. The CDR3 DNA is TGTGCCAGCAGTTACTCCGGGGTGCTGACCTATAATTCACCCCTCCACTTT. Protein sequence: CASSYSGVLTYNSPLHF.

The chain carries TRBV20-1 and TRBJ2-3; unclear D gene. Trimming cost V 4 bases and J 1 base, with 9 bases left between them. The CDR3 consists of 13 residues. Germline V CDR1 and CDR2: DFQATT, SNEGSKA (reference sequence). The CDR3 region has the DNA TGCAGTGCTACCAACCAGGGCACAGATACGCAGTATTTT. It is translated as CSATNQGTDTQYF.

This clonotype was detected ten times or more. DNA of the CDR3: TGCAGCGTGGAAACAGTGTCCTACGAGCAGTACTTC. Protein product: CSVETVSYEQYF. The chain combines TRBV29-1 with TRBJ2-7; D is unclear. Germline V CDR1 and CDR2: SQVTM, ANQGSEA. CDR3 length: 12 amino acids. Trimming left V 6 bases short and J 1 base short, with 10 bases between.

Many counts were recorded for this clonotype. The chain recombines TRBV29-1 with TRBJ2-3; D not resolved. Germline CDR1 reads SQVTM; CDR2 reads ANQGSEA. V lost 3 bases to trimming and J lost 4 bases, with 11 bases between them. The CDR3 length is 13 residues. CDR3 protein: CSVDIGGADTQYF. CDR3 bases: TGCAGCGTTGACATAGGTGGCGCAGATACGCAGTATTTT.

A few counts support this clonotype. V and J are TRBV4-3 and TRBJ2-7, with D possibly TRBD2 on 6 matching bases. The V end was cut by 0 bases, the J end by 3 bases, with 18 bases between. In germline, CDR1 is LGHNA, CDR2 YSLEER. This CDR3 spans 17 amino acids. The CDR3 spells CASSQDLGGPGIYEQYF. CDR3 sequence (DNA): TGCGCCAGCAGCCAAGATCTCGGAGGGCCAGGGATCTACGAGCAGTACTTC.

V gene TRBV10-3 combines with J gene TRBJ1-4; D possibly corresponds to TRBD1 (5 bases). Trimming took 7 bases from V and 3 from J, leaving 9 bases between them. This CDR3 comprises 13 residues. Germline CDR1 reads ENHRY; CDR2 reads SYGVKD. Written as DNA, the CDR3 is TGTGCCATCACGCGGGACCCTAATGAAAAACTGTTTTTT. Translated, it gives CAITRDPNEKLFF.